Here is one T cell receptor (beta chain) with its context. Its matching antigen is unknown. The CDR3 extends over 14 amino acids. The authors ran the assay at deep level. Data came from immunoSEQ multiplex PCR; TCRdb stores just in-frame clones and leaves some out. The table shows hundreds of thousands of clones, with approximately 96% occurring only once. The sample comes from a study of shared clonotypes between healthy human individuals. Turning to the study itself: Each donor's CD8 memory used one plate, CD8 naive two, each CD4 subset three.

CD45RO negativity and positive selection for CCR7 defined naive CD8 cells, a population that excluded terminally differentiated effector memory CD45RA+ cells. Points from the study as a whole: Relative to clonotypes present in all four donors, those not shared had lower generation probabilities.

This chain uses TRBV1 with TRBJ2-3; the D call of TRBD2 is as the table states it, not checked on the DNA. TRBV1 is recorded as a pseudogene. The TCR sequence derives from a woman aged 25 to 39 in good health. The sample consisted of naive CD8+ T cells sorted from blood. In DNA form, the CDR3 reads TGCACCAGCAGCCGTATCGGGAGGGGAGATACGCAGTATTTT. This gives the protein CTSSRIGRGDTQYF.